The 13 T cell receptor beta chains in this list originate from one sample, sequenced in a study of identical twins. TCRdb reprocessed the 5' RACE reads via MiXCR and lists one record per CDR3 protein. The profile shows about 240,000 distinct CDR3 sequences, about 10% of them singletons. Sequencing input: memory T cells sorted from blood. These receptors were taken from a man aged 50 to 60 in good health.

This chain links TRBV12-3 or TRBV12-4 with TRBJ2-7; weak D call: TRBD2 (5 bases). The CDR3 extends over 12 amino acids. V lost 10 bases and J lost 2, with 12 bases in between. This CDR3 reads CATGTHPYEQYF. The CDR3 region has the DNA TGTGCCACGGGAACCCACCCCTACGAGCAGTACTTC.

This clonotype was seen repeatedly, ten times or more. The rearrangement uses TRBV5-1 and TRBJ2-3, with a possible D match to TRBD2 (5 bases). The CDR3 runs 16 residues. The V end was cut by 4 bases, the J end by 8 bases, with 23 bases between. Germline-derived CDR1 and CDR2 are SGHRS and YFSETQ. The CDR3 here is CASSLEGPFGVGTQYF. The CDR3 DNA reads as TGCGCCAGCAGCCTCGAAGGTCCATTCGGGGTCGGTACGCAGTATTTT. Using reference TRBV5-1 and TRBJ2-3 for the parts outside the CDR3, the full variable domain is KAGVTQTPRYLIKTRGQQVTLSCSPISGHRSVSWYQQTPGQGLQFLFEYFSETQRNKGNFPGRFSGRQFSNSRSEMNVSTLELGDSALYLCASSLEGPFGVGTQYFGPGTRLTVL.

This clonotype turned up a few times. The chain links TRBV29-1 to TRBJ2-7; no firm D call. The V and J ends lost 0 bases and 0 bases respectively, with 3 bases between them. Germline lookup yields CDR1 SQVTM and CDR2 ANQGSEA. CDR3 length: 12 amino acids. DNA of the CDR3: TGCAGCGTTGAAGAGGGCTCCTACGAGCAGTACTTC. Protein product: CSVEEGSYEQYF.

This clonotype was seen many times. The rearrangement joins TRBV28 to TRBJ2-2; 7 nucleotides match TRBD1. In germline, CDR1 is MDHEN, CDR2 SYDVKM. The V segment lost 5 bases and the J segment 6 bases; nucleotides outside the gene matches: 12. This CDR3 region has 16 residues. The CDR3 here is CASSVQGQLTPGELFF. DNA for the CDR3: TGTGCCAGCAGTGTCCAGGGACAGCTGACACCCGGGGAGCTGTTTTTT. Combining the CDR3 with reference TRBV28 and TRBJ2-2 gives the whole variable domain DVKVTQSSRYLVKRTGEKVFLECVQDMDHENMFWYRQDPGLGLRLIYFSYDVKMKEKGDIPEGYSVSREKKERFSLILESASTNQTSMYLCASSVQGQLTPGELFFGEGSRLTVL.

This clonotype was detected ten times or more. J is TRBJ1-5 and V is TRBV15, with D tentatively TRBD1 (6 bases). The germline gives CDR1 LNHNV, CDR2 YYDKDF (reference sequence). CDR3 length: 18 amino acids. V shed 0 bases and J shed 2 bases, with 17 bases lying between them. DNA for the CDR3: TGTGCCACCAGCAGAGATCCGGGGGACATTGGGGGCAATCAGCCCCAGCATTTT. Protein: CATSRDPGDIGGNQPQHF.

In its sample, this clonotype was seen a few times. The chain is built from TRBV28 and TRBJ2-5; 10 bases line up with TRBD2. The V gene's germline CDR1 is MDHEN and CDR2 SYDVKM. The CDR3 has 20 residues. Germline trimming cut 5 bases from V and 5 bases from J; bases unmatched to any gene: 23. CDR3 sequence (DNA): TGTGCCAGCAGTCCCCGAGGGATGACTGAAGCGGGAGGGCCGGAGGAGACCCAGTACTTC. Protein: CASSPRGMTEAGGPEETQYF.

CDR3 in DNA: TGTGCCAGCAGCTTTATCACACCCGGGACTACAACTGAAGCTTTCTTT. It yields the protein CASSFITPGTTTEAFF. The chain is built from TRBV7-8 and TRBJ1-1; D possibly corresponds to TRBD1 (5 bases). Trimming took off 3 bases at V and 5 bases at J, with 19 bases between the two ends. Germline V CDR1 and CDR2: SGHVS, FQNEAQ. CDR3 size: 16 residues.

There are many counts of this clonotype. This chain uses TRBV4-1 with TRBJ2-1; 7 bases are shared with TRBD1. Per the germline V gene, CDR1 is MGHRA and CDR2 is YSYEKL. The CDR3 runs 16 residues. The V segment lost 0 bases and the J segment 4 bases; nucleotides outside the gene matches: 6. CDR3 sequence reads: CASSQDADRIYNEQFF. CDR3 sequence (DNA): TGCGCCAGCAGCCAAGATGCGGACAGGATTTACAATGAGCAGTTCTTC.

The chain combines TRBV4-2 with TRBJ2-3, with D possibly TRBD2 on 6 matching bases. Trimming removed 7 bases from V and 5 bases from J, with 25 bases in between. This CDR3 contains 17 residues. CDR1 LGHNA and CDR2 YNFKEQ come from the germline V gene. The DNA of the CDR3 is TGTGCCAGCACAAAAAATCCCACCGGGAGACTCCAAGATACGCAGTATTTT. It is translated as CASTKNPTGRLQDTQYF.

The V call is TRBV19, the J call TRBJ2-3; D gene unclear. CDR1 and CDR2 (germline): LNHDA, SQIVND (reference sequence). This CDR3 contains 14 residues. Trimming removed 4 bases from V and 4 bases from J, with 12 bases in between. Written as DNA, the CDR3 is TGTGCCAGTAGTAGCGGTCAAGACCCAGATACGCAGTATTTT. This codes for CASSSGQDPDTQYF.

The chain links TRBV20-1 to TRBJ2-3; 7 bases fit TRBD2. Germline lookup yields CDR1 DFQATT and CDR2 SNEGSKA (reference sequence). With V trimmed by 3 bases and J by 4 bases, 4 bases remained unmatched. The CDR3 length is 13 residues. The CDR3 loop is CSASLSGADTQYF. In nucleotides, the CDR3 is TGCAGTGCTAGTTTAAGCGGGGCAGATACGCAGTATTTT.

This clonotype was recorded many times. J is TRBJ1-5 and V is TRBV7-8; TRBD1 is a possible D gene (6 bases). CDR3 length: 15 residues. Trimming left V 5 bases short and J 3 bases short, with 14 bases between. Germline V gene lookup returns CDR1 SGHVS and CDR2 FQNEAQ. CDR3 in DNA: TGTGCCAGCAGCCCCTTTGAGGGGGACAATCAGCCCCAGCATTTT. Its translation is CASSPFEGDNQPQHF.

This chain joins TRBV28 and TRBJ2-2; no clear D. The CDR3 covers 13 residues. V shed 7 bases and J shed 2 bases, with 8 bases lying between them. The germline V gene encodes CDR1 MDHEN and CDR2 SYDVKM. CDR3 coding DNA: TGTGCCAGCATTAATAGAAACACCGGGGAGCTGTTTTTT. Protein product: CASINRNTGELFF.